This T cell receptor beta chain is drawn from a study of T cells in Graves' hyperthyroidism and ophthalmopathy. V lost 4 bases, J lost 1 base, and 6 bases stayed unmatched. The germline V gene has CDR1 SGHRS and CDR2 YFSETQ. This CDR3 has 16 residues. Researchers took RNA transcripts and amplified the TCR beta CDR3 regions from them. HTBI primers drove first-round RT-PCR of the TCR CDR3. TCRdb fed the multiplex PCR reads into MiXCR, producing one record per CDR3 protein. Altogether a few hundred thousand distinct CDR3 sequences are present, around 19% being singletons, with the ten largest covering 35% to 50%.

The clonotype comes from a man in his forties with Graves' hyperthyroidism. The sequenced sample consisted of blood. The rearrangement links TRBV5-1 to TRBJ2-5; 11 positions agree with TRBD2. CDR3 in amino acids: CASSPTTSGAQETQYF. CDR3 DNA: TGCGCCAGCAGCCCTACGACTAGCGGGGCCCAAGAGACCCAGTACTTC.